A single sample is the source of the 29 T cell receptor beta chains below, sequenced in a study of shared clonotypes between healthy human individuals. As defined, naive CD8 cells were CD45RO-negative and positively selected for CCR7, with terminally differentiated effector memory CD45RA+ cells excluded. This table comes from immunoSEQ multiplex PCR, and its TCRdb copy is limited to in-frame clones, with some not included. Of about 550,000 clones in the sample, 95% to 96% were seen once. Sequencing was performed on naive CD8+ T cells sorted from blood. These receptors were taken from a woman aged 30 to 39 in good health.

The chain couples TRBV6-5 to TRBJ1-2, with TRBD1 as a possible D gene (6 bases). Trimming pared 6 bases from V and 5 bases from J, leaving 13 bases between. This CDR3 spans 13 amino acids. CDR1 is MNHEY and CDR2 is SVGAGI in the germline V gene. DNA of the CDR3: TGTGCCAGCAGGGGTGGGACATCGTATGGCTACACCTTC. It yields the protein CASRGGTSYGYTF.

The J gene is TRBJ2-7, the V gene TRBV9, with D perhaps TRBD2 (6 bases). This CDR3 contains 14 residues. CDR1 is SGDLS, CDR2 YYNGEE, per germline. V lost 0 bases and J lost 3, with 10 bases in between. CDR3 sequence reads: CASSVGEAHYEQYF. The CDR3 bases are TGTGCCAGCAGCGTAGGGGAGGCGCACTACGAGCAGTACTTC.

V usage is TRBV9 and J usage is TRBJ2-3; 7 bases line up with TRBD2. The CDR3 spans 18 residues. From germline, CDR1 is SGDLS and CDR2 YYNGEE. Trimming cost V 7 bases and J 1 base; bases outside gene matches: 18. CDR3 loop: CASAGPKGGPRRTDTQYF. The CDR3 DNA follows: TGTGCCAGCGCCGGGCCGAAGGGAGGGCCAAGGCGCACAGATACGCAGTATTTT.

The chain employs TRBV19 and TRBJ2-7, with 9 bases fitting TRBD2. This CDR3 is built from 13 residues. V shed 7 bases, J shed 6 bases, and the junction held 7 bases outside the gene matches. CDR1 is LNHDA and CDR2 is SQIVND in the germline V gene (reference sequence). The CDR3 reads CASNLAGISEQYF. Written as DNA, the CDR3 is TGTGCCAGTAATCTAGCGGGGATCTCCGAGCAGTACTTC.

The rearrangement uses TRBV18 and TRBJ2-2; tentative D call: TRBD1 (5 bases). V dropped 2 bases and J dropped 0 bases, with 10 bases sitting between them. CDR3 length: 16 amino acids. Germline-derived CDR1 and CDR2 are KGHSH and LQKENI. This CDR3 reads CASSPSKGSNTGELFF. The CDR3 DNA reads as TGTGCCAGCTCACCATCTAAGGGGTCGAACACCGGGGAGCTGTTTTTT.

The V and J genes are TRBV14 and TRBJ1-1, with D tentatively TRBD1 (5 bases). From germline, CDR1 is SGHDN and CDR2 FVKESK. The V end was cut by 5 bases, the J end by 1 base, with 20 bases between. The CDR3 contains 17 residues. The CDR3 sequence is CASSNPIDGGWNTEAFF. DNA of the CDR3: TGTGCCAGCAGCAATCCCATTGACGGGGGTTGGAACACTGAAGCTTTCTTT.

The chain has TRBV13 and TRBJ2-3, with TRBD2 matching over 10 bases. Per germline, CDR1 PRHDT and CDR2 FYEKMQ (reference sequence). CDR3 length: 14 amino acids. With V trimmed by 5 bases and J by 6 bases, 5 bases remained unmatched. In DNA, the CDR3 is TGTGCCAGCAGCCAACTAGCGGGAAAGGATACGCAGTATTTT. Translated: CASSQLAGKDTQYF.

V gene TRBV28 combines with J gene TRBJ1-5, with 10 positions matching TRBD1. Germline trimming cut 5 bases from V and 5 bases from J; bases unmatched to any gene: 6. CDR3 length equals 15 residues. Germline loops: CDR1 MDHEN, CDR2 SYDVKM. CDR3 in amino acids: CASSTGQGVYQPQHF. The CDR3 nucleotides are TGTGCCAGCAGTACCGGACAGGGGGTCTATCAGCCCCAGCATTTT.

The rearrangement uses TRBV2 and TRBJ2-3; weak D call: TRBD2 (6 bases). CDR3 length: 14 amino acids. The V end was cut by 3 bases, the J end by 4 bases, with 11 bases between. Germline CDR1 reads SNHLY; CDR2 reads FYNNEI. The CDR3 DNA is TGTGCCAGCAGTGAGGTGGCGGGATCAGATACGCAGTATTTT. Protein product: CASSEVAGSDTQYF. The complete variable domain, with remaining parts taken from reference TRBV2 and TRBJ2-3, reads EPEVTQTPSHQVTQMGQEVILRCVPISNHLYFYWYRQILGQKVEFLVSFYNNEISEKSEIFDDQFSVERPDGSNFTLKIRSTKLEDSAMYFCASSEVAGSDTQYFGPGTRLTVL.

This clone was counted a single time. At the DNA level, this CDR3 is encoded by other sequences in the same sample as well. Written as DNA, the CDR3 is TGTGCCAGCAGTTTTGGACCGAACACTGAAGCTTTCTTT. Encoded protein: CASSFGPNTEAFF. The V gene is TRBV27, the J gene TRBJ1-1; D call uncertain. The CDR3 extends over 13 amino acids. Germline values: CDR1 MNHEY, CDR2 SMNVEV (reference sequence). The V gene lost 3 bases and the J gene lost 1 base, with 6 bases spanning the gap.

The chain links TRBV27 to TRBJ2-1, with TRBD1 matching 9 bases. The germline CDR1 and CDR2 sequences are MNHEY and SMNVEV (reference sequence). Germline trimming cut 6 bases from V and 4 bases from J; bases unmatched to any gene: 7. This CDR3 is 15 amino acids long. CDR3 coding DNA: TGTGCCAGCAGCGCCGGGACAGGGTCATACAATGAGCAGTTCTTC. Protein product: CASSAGTGSYNEQFF.

V and J are TRBV4-2 and TRBJ2-1, with no clear D. CDR1 LGHNA and CDR2 YNFKEQ come from the germline V gene. The germline V and J ends were trimmed by 1 base and 8 bases, with 9 bases remaining between them. CDR3 length equals 13 residues. CDR3 sequence reads: CASSQALGHEQFF. The CDR3 DNA sequence: TGTGCCAGCAGCCAAGCTTTAGGGCATGAGCAGTTCTTC.

As DNA, the CDR3 is TGTGCCAGCAGTTCCACCCCAGGGCCCCTTACTGAAGCTTTCTTT. Translating gives CASSSTPGPLTEAFF. This rearrangement joins TRBV27 to TRBJ1-1; D may be TRBD1 (5 bases). Germline V lookup: CDR1 MNHEY, CDR2 SMNVEV (reference sequence). This CDR3 is built from 15 residues. V dropped 4 bases and J dropped 5 bases, with 17 bases sitting between them.

V and J are TRBV7-2 and TRBJ2-6; TRBD2 matches 12 bases. J was trimmed by 1 base and V by 5 bases; bases with no gene match: 6. The CDR3 consists of 18 residues. Germline V CDR1 and CDR2: SGHTA, FQGNSA. The CDR3 bases are TGTGCCAGCAGCCCGGGACTAGCGGGTGCTTCTGGGGCCAACGTCCTGACTTTC. Amino acid sequence: CASSPGLAGASGANVLTF.

The genes are TRBV10-3 and TRBJ1-5; 8 bases are shared with TRBD1. V lost 2 bases, J lost 5 bases, and 2 bases stayed unmatched. Germline assignment: CDR1 ENHRY and CDR2 SYGVKD. CDR3 length: 14 residues. Here the CDR3 DNA reads TGTGCCATCAGTGAGGGACAGGGTTATCAGCCCCAGCATTTT. Translation gives CAISEGQGYQPQHF.

This chain connects TRBV5-8 to TRBJ2-3; possible D gene TRBD2, 6 bases. The germline gives CDR1 SGHTS, CDR2 YDEGEE. V was pared by 4 bases and J by 2 bases, with 11 bases between. This CDR3 has 14 amino acids. The CDR3 DNA sequence: TGTGCCAGCAGCAGGGGACTGTACACAGATACGCAGTATTTT. It specifies CASSRGLYTDTQYF.

The V gene is TRBV5-1, the J gene TRBJ2-7, with TRBD1 identical over 8 bases. Germline V gene data show CDR1 as SGHRS and CDR2 as YFSETQ. The CDR3 totals 16 residues. V lost 3 bases and J lost 3; bases outside the gene matches: 11. The CDR3: CASSSTSGRGLYEQYF. The DNA for the CDR3 is TGCGCCAGCAGCTCCACCTCCGGCAGGGGGCTCTACGAGCAGTACTTC.

The chain combines TRBV5-1 with TRBJ2-2, with D hard to call. The V end was cut by 2 bases, the J end by 2 bases, with 10 bases between. Germline V gives CDR1 SGHRS, CDR2 YFSETQ. The CDR3 contains 15 residues. DNA of the CDR3: TGCGCCAGCAGCTTAGGTCCCGGAAACACCGGGGAGCTGTTTTTT. This gives the protein CASSLGPGNTGELFF.

The chain joins TRBV9 to TRBJ2-5, with D tentatively TRBD2 (6 bases). Judging by the DNA end, TRBJ2-7 fits better; the J call may be wrong. Looked up from germline, CDR1 is SGDLS and CDR2 is YYNGEE. The CDR3 runs 14 residues. The CDR3 bases are TGTGCCAGCAGCGTAGATGGGGAGGTCTACGAGCAGTACTTC. Encoded protein: CASSVDGEVYEQYF.

About this clone: Other DNA sequences in the same sample also yield this CDR3. This chain links TRBV5-6 with TRBJ2-7; TRBD2 might be the D (5 bases). The germline gives CDR1 SGHDT, CDR2 YYEEEE. The CDR3 covers 13 residues. V shed 4 bases and J shed 0 bases, with 8 bases lying between them. The CDR3 reads CASSAGVSYEQYF. CDR3 sequence (DNA): TGTGCCAGCAGCGCCGGGGTCTCCTACGAGCAGTACTTC. Combining the CDR3 with reference TRBV5-6 and TRBJ2-7 gives the whole variable domain DAGVTQSPTHLIKTRGQQVTLRCSPKSGHDTVSWYQQALGQGPQFIFQYYEEEERQRGNFPDRFSGHQFPNYSSELNVNALLLGDSALYLCASSAGVSYEQYFGPGTRLTVT.

The chain combines TRBV27 with TRBJ2-7; 13 positions match TRBD2. V was pared by 4 bases and J by 7 bases, with 4 bases of the junction left unmatched. Germline CDR1 reads MNHEY; CDR2 reads SMNVEV (reference sequence). This CDR3 contains 14 residues. CDR3 in DNA: TGTGCCAGCAGTTCATTACTAGCGGGAGGGGAGCAGTACTTC. This sequence encodes CASSSLLAGGEQYF.

This clone is a singleton in its sample. The gene calls are TRBV4-1 and TRBJ2-7; 9 nucleotides match TRBD1. J was trimmed by 7 bases and V by 2 bases; bases with no gene match: 9. CDR3 length: 15 amino acids. CDR1 and CDR2 from the germline V gene are MGHRA and YSYEKL. The CDR3 nucleotides are TGCGCCAGCAGCCAAACGGGGACAGGGCTCGGTGAGCAGTACTTC. It is translated as CASSQTGTGLGEQYF.

The V and J genes are TRBV27 and TRBJ2-7, with 9 positions matching TRBD2. The germline V gene encodes CDR1 MNHEY and CDR2 SMNVEV (reference sequence). J lost 6 bases, V lost 2 bases, and 8 bases had no gene match. This CDR3 region has 15 residues. CDR3 sequence (DNA): TGTGCCAGCAGTTTACATGTGGCGGGAGGGCGCGAGCAGTACTTC. Protein product: CASSLHVAGGREQYF.

The rearrangement uses TRBV6-4 and TRBJ2-7; 7 nucleotides align to TRBD1. The J segment lost 2 bases and the V segment lost 8 bases, leaving 9 bases of the junction unmatched. The CDR3 has 14 residues. The germline CDR1 and CDR2 sequences are MRHNA and SNTAGT. CDR3 in amino acids: CASDPGQTTYEQYF. CDR3 nucleotide sequence: TGTGCCAGCGATCCGGGACAGACTACCTACGAGCAGTACTTC.

This chain joins TRBV9 and TRBJ2-2; no reliable D call. The CDR3 sequence is 14 residues long. Germline lookup yields CDR1 SGDLS and CDR2 YYNGEE. V was cut by 3 bases and J by 6 bases, with 12 bases left in between. CDR3 DNA: TGTGCCAGCAGCGAGAGGCTAGATCCCGGGGAGCTGTTTTTT. The encoded protein is CASSERLDPGELFF.

This chain uses TRBV15 with TRBJ1-5, with TRBD1 identical over 8 bases. Trimming at V came to 0 bases and at J to 1 base, leaving 5 bases not matched to a gene. The CDR3 has 17 residues. Germline lookup yields CDR1 LNHNV and CDR2 YYDKDF (reference sequence). CDR3 residues: CATSRDLGTGSNQPQHF. CDR3 DNA sequence: TGTGCCACCAGCAGAGACCTTGGGACAGGCAGCAATCAGCCCCAGCATTTT.

This sequence joins TRBV5-1 and TRBJ2-1; TRBD2 matches 14 bases. Germline CDR1 SGHRS, CDR2 YFSETQ. This CDR3 is 14 amino acids long. The V and J ends lost 6 bases and 7 bases, in that order; junction bases with no gene match: 3. The DNA for the CDR3 is TGCGCCAGCACGACTAGCGGGAGGGGAAATGAGCAGTTCTTC. This encodes CASTTSGRGNEQFF.

This chain uses TRBV6-5 with TRBJ2-7; 9 positions match TRBD1. The V gene end was trimmed by 7 bases and the J gene end by 6 bases; junction bases not matched to a gene: 7. The CDR3 consists of 13 residues. Germline CDR1 is MNHEY and CDR2 is SVGAGI. The CDR3 protein is CASMGQGLSEQYF. The CDR3 nucleotides read TGTGCCAGCATGGGACAGGGTCTTTCCGAGCAGTACTTC.

The chain uses TRBV28 and TRBJ2-5; 8 nucleotides match TRBD2. The J call is uncertain, as TRBJ2-7 better fits the DNA end. This CDR3 region has 13 residues. Germline V gene sequence: CDR1 MDHEN, CDR2 SYDVKM. CDR3 coding DNA: TGTGCCAGCAGCACGGGACTAGCCTACGAGCAGTACTTC. Amino acid sequence: CASSTGLAYEQYF.